This TCR beta chain is from a study of post-analysis software for immune sequencing data. Study-wide findings and caveats: Relative to controls, patients had about five TRBV segments at higher frequency, with TRBV5-6, TRBV5-1 and TRBV20-1 among these. Significantly lower normalized Chao1 diversity was seen in multiple sclerosis patients than in controls.

On this clonotype itself: The target antigen is unknown.

V lost 4 bases and J lost 2; bases outside the gene matches: 3. This CDR3 region has 14 residues. CDR1 and CDR2 (germline): ENHRY, SYGVKD. TCR beta cDNA libraries had unique molecular identifiers. T cells numbering roughly 1 to 10 million yielded cDNA molecules that totaled roughly 500,000. TCRdb itself ran the PCR reads through MiXCR, one entry per CDR3 protein. This table has 700,000 to 900,000 distinct CDR3 sequences, roughly 46% appearing once. Sequencing was done on a sample of blood. This chain connects TRBV10-3 to TRBJ2-3, with TRBD2 matching 7 bases. The source of this sequence is a girl aged 5-17 years with multiple sclerosis. CDR3 DNA: TGTGCCATCAGTGGGAAGCGGGACACAGATACGCAGTATTTT. This encodes CAISGKRDTDTQYF.